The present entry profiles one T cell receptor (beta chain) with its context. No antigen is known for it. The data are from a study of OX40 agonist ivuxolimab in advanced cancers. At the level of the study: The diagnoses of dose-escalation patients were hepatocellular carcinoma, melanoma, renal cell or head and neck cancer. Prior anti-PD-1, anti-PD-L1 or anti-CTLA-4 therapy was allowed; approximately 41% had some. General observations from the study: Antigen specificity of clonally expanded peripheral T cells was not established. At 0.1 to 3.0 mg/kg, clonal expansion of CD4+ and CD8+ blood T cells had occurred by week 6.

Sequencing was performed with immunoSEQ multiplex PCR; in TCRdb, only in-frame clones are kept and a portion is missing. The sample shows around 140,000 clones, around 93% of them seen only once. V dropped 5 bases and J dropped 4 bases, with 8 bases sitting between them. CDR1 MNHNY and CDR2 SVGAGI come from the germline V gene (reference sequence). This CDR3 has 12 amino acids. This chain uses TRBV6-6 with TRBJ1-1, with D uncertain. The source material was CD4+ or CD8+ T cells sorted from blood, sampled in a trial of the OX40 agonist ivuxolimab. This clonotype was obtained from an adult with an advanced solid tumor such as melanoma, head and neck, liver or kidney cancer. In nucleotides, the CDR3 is TGTGCCAGCAGTCACGTCGGCACTGAAGCTTTCTTT. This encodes CASSHVGTEAFF.